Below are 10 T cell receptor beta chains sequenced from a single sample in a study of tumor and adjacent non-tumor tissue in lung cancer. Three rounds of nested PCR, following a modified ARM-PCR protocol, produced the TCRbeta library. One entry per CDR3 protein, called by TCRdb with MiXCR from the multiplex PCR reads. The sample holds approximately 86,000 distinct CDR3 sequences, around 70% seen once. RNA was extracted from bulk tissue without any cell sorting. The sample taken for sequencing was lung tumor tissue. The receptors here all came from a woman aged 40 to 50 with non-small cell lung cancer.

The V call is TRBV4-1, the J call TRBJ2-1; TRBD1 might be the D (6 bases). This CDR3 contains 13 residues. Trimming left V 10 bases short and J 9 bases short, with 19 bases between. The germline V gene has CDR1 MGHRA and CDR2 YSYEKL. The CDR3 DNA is TGCGCCACAGTAAAGGGGGATGATGCTGAGCAGTTCTTC. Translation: CATVKGDDAEQFF.

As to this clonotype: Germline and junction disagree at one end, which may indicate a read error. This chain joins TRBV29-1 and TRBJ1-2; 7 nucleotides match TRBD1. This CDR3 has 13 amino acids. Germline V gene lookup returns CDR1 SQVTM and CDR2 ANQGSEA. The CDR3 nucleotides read TGTAGCGTTCTCGGAGAGGGGGCGAGCGGCTACACCTTC. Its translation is CSVLGEGASGYTF.

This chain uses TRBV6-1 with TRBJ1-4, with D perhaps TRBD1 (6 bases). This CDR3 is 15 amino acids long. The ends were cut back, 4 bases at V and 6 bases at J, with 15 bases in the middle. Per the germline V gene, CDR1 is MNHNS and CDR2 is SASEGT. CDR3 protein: CASSVHGTRYEKLFF. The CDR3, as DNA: TGTGCCAGCAGTGTGCACGGGACACGATATGAAAAACTGTTTTTT.

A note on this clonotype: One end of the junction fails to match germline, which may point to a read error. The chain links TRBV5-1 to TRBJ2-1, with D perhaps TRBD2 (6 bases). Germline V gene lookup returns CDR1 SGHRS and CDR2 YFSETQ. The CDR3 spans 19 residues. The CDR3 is CASTSAAKRSGSSYNEQFF. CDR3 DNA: TGTGCCAGCACCTCAGCGGCCAAGCGTTCCGGGAGCTCCTACAATGAGCAGTTCTTC.

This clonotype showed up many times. CDR3 protein: CSARDPGGSAHEQYF. CDR3 nucleotide sequence: TGCAGTGCTAGAGATCCGGGCGGGAGTGCCCACGAGCAGTACTTC. V usage is TRBV20-1 and J usage is TRBJ2-7; 7 bases agree with TRBD2. The ends lost 0 bases at V and 5 bases at J; junction bases unmatched: 10. The CDR3 totals 15 residues. Germline loops: CDR1 DFQATT, CDR2 SNEGSKA (reference sequence).

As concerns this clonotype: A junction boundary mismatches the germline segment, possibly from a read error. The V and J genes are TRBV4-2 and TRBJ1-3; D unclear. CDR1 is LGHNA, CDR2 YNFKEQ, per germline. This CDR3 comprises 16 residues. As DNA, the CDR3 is TGTGTCAGCAGCCAAGATTGGAGAGATTCTGGAAACACCATATATTTT. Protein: CVSSQDWRDSGNTIYF.

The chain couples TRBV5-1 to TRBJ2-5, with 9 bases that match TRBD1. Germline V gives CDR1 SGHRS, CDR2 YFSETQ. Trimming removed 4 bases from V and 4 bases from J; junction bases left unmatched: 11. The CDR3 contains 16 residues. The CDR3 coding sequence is TGCGCCAGCAGCGCTAACCCACAGGGGGCTGGAGAGACCCAGTACTTC. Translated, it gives CASSANPQGAGETQYF.

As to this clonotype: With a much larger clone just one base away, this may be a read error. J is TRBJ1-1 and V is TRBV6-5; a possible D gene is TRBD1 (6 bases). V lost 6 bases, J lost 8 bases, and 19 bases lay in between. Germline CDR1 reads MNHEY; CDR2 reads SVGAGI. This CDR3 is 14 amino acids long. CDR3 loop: CASRKLQGKREAFF. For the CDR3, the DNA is TGTGCCAGCAGAAAACTCCAGGGGAAACGGGAAGCTTTCTTT.

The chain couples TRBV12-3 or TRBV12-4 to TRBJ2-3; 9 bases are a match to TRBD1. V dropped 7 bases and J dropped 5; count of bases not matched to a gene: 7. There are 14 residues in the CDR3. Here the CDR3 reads CASKWDRDGDTQYF. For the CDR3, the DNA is TGTGCCAGCAAGTGGGACAGGGACGGAGATACGCAGTATTTT.

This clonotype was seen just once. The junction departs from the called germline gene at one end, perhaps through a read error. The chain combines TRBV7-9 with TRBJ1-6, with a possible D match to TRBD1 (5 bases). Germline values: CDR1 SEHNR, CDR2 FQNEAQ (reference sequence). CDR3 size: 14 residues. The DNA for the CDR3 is TGTGCCAGCAGCTTAACGGGGGATAATTCACCCCTCTACTTT. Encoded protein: CASSLTGDNSPLYF.